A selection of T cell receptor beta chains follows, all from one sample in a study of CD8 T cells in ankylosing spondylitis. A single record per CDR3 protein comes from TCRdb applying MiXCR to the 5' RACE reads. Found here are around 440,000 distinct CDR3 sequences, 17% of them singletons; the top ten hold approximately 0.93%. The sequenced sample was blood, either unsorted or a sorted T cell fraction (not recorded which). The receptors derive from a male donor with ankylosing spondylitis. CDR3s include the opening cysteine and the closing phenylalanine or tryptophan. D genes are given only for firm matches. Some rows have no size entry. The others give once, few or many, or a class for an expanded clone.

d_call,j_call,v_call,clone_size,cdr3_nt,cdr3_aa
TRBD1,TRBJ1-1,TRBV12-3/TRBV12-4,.,TGTGCCAGCAGACTACAGGGGGCGGGCGTGAACACTGAAGCTTTCTTT,CASRLQGAGVNTEAFF
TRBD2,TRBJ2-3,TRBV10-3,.,TGTGCCACCACTAGCGGGGTCACAGATACGCAGTATTTT,CATTSGVTDTQYF
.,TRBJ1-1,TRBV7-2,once,TGTGCCAGCAGTACGCCCCTTCGCGGAGCTGAAGCTTTCTTT,CASSTPLRGAEAFF
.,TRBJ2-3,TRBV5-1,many,TGCGCCAGCAGCTTGGCAGGGGTGGATACGCAGTATTTT,CASSLAGVDTQYF
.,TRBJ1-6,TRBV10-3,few,TGTGCCATCAGTGACCGGCAGAATAATTCACCCCTCCACTTT,CAISDRQNNSPLHF
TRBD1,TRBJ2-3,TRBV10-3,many,TGTGCCATCAGTGATCAGGGGGCCACAGATACGCAGTATTTT,CAISDQGATDTQYF
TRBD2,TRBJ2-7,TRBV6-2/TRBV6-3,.,TGTGCCAGCAGCTCCGGGGGGAAATCAAAGCACTACGAGCAGTACTTC,CASSSGGKSKHYEQYF
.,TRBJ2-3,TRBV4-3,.,TGCGCCAGCAGCCAAGTGTTCACCACAGATACGCAGTATTTT,CASSQVFTTDTQYF
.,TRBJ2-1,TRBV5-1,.,TGCGCCAGCAGCTTTGGACCAAGCTCCTACAATGAGCAGTTCTTC,CASSFGPSSYNEQFF
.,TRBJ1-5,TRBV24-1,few,TGTGCCACCAGTGACCCTCGGGACGGATACAATCAGCCCCAGCATTTT,CATSDPRDGYNQPQHF
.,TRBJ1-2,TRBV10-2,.,TGCGCCAGCAGTGTCGGGGACTATGGCTACACCTTC,CASSVGDYGYTF
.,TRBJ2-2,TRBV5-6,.,TGTGCCAGCAGCTTTTTTGGAGGACCCTCCACTGGGGAGCTGTTTTTT,CASSFFGGPSTGELFF
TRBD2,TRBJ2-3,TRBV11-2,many,TGTGCCAGCAGCGGTGGACTAGCGGGAGGACTAGTGGTCACAGATACGCAGTATTTT,CASSGGLAGGLVVTDTQYF
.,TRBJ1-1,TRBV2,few,TGTGCCAGCAGTGATCCCGGGACCGAAGCTTTCTTT,CASSDPGTEAFF
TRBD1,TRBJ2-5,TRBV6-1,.,TGTGCCAGCAGCCCCATCCGGACAGGGGAGACCCAGTACTTC,CASSPIRTGETQYF
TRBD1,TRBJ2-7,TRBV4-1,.,TGCGCCAGCAGCCAAGTAGGGACAGGGATTTACGAGCAGTACTTC,CASSQVGTGIYEQYF
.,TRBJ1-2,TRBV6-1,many,TGTGCCAGCAGTGAAGGCGGGACACTAAATTATGGCTACACCTTC,CASSEGGTLNYGYTF
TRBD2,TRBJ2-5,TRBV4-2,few,TGTGCCAGCAGCCAAGTGGGGACTAGTGAGACCCAGTACTTC,CASSQVGTSETQYF
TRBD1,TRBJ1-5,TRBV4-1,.,TGCGCCAGCAGCACCGGGGACAGGGGGTCAAGTCAGCCCCAGCATTTT,CASSTGDRGSSQPQHF
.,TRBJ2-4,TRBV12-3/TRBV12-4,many,TGTGCCAGCAGTTTAGAAAAATCAGCGGGCGTAAAAAACATTCAGTACTTC,CASSLEKSAGVKNIQYF
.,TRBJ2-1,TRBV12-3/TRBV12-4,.,TGTGCCAGCCAAATGTCAGTCTACAATGAGCAGTTCTTC,CASQMSVYNEQFF
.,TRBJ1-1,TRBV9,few,TGTGCCAGCAGCGTAGGATACTCCAGGCCTATGAACACTGAAGCTTTCTTT,CASSVGYSRPMNTEAFF
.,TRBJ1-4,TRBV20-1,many,TGCAGTGCTAGAGATATACGGGGGGCTAATGAAAAACTGTTTTTT,CSARDIRGANEKLFF
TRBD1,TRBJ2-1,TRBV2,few,TGTGCCAGCAGTGGACAGGGGGCTGAGCAGTTCTTC,CASSGQGAEQFF
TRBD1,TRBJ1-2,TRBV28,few,TGTGCCAGCACCCCGATAGGGACAGGACATGGCTACACCTTC,CASTPIGTGHGYTF
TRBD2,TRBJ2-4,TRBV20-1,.,TGCAGTGCTAGACTATCCGGACTAGGGCTAGCCAAAAACATTCAGTACTTC,CSARLSGLGLAKNIQYF
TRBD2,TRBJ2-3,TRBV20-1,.,TGCAGTGCTAGAGTTGCGGGGGGGCCAGATACGCAGTATTTT,CSARVAGGPDTQYF
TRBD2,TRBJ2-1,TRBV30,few,TGTGCCCGATCTCTAGCGGGAGAGAGCAATGAGCAGTTCTTC,CARSLAGESNEQFF
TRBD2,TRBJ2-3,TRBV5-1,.,TGCGCCAGCAGCCCCGTTAGCGGGGGAGGGACAGATACGCAGTATTTT,CASSPVSGGGTDTQYF
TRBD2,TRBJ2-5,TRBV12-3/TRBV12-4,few,TGTGCCAGCAGTTTAGGCTGGACTAGCGGTGACCAAGAGACCCAGTACTTC,CASSLGWTSGDQETQYF
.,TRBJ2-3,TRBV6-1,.,TGTGCCAGCAGTACCCGGGGAGGGGGCTCAGATACGCAGTATTTT,CASSTRGGGSDTQYF
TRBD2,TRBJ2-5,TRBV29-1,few,TGCAGCGTTGGCGGGGGGGCCCAAGAGACCCAGTACTTC,CSVGGGAQETQYF
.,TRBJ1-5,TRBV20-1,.,TGCAGTGCTGACTCGACAGGCCGTAGCAATCAGCCCCAGCATTTT,CSADSTGRSNQPQHF
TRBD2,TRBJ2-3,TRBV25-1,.,TGTGCCAGCAGTGTCCTAGCGGTTGTAGCAGATACGCAGTATTTT,CASSVLAVVADTQYF
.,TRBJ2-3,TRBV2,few,TGTGCCAGCAGGGCCCTGACAGATACGCAGTATTTT,CASRALTDTQYF
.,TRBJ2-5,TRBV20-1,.,TGCAGTGCCCACTGGGGGAGTGGGCAAGAGACCCAGTACTTC,CSAHWGSGQETQYF
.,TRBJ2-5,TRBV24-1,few,TGTGCCACCAGTGATTTTTACCCAGGGGTTGGAGAGACCCAGTACTTC,CATSDFYPGVGETQYF
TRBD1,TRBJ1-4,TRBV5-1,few,TGCGCCAGCAGCTTGCCACCCCCCGACAGGGCTAATGAAAAACTGTTTTTT,CASSLPPPDRANEKLFF
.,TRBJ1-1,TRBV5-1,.,TGCGCCAGCAGCTTGGCCCGGGTTGGAAACACTGAAGCTTTCTTT,CASSLARVGNTEAFF
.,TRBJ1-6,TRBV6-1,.,TGTGCCAGCGGAGGGAGGACCTATAATTCACCCCTCCACTTT,CASGGRTYNSPLHF
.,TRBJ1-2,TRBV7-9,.,TGTGCCAGCAGCTTAGCGGAGGGGAATGGCTACACCTTC,CASSLAEGNGYTF
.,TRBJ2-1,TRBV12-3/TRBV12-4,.,TGTGCCAGCAGTCTGACTAGTTCGGTCGACAATGAGCAGTTCTTC,CASSLTSSVDNEQFF
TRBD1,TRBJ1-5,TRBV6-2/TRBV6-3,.,TGTGCCAGCAGCCCCGGGACAGGGATCCGCCAGCCCCAGCATTTT,CASSPGTGIRQPQHF
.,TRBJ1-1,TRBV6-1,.,TGTGCCAGCAGTGAACTGGGCAGGGAAGCTTTCTTT,CASSELGREAFF
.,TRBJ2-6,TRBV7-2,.,TGTGCCAGCAGCCCAGAGGGCGGTACTGGGGCCAACGTCCTGACTTTC,CASSPEGGTGANVLTF
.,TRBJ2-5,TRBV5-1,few,TGCGCCAGCAGCTTACAATCTCCGGGCAGGACGCAAGAGACCCAGTACTTC,CASSLQSPGRTQETQYF
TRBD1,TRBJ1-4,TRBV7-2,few,TGTGCCAGCAGCTACCCCGGGACAGCGGATGAAAAACTGTTTTTT,CASSYPGTADEKLFF
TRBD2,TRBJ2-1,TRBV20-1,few,TGCAGTGCTAGACTAGCGGGGGCTCGGGACAATGAGCAGTTCTTC,CSARLAGARDNEQFF
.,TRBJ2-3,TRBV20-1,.,TGCAGTGCTAGGGTGGTCGGACAGTTCACAGATACGCAGTATTTT,CSARVVGQFTDTQYF
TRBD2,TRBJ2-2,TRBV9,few,TGTGCCAGCAACCCCCGGGGGGGGAACACCGGGGAGCTGTTTTTT,CASNPRGGNTGELFF
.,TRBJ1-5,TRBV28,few,TGTGCCAGCATTTTTTCGGGGTCCAGCCAGCCCCAGCATTTT,CASIFSGSSQPQHF
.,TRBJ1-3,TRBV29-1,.,TGCAGCGTTGTATACGGTGGAAACACCATATATTTT,CSVVYGGNTIYF
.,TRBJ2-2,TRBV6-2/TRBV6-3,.,TGTGCCAGCGGACGACTCATTGACACCGGGGAGCTGTTTTTT,CASGRLIDTGELFF
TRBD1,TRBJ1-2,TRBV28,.,TGTGCTGGGACTAGAACGGGACAGGCGCGAAACTATGGCTACAGCTTC,CAGTRTGQARNYGYSF
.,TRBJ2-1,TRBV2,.,TGTGCCAGCAGACCAGACACCAATGAGCAGTTCTTC,CASRPDTNEQFF
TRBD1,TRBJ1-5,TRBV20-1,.,TGCAGTGCTCACAGGGGAGACAATCAGCCCCAGCATTTT,CSAHRGDNQPQHF
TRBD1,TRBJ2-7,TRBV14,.,TGTGCCAGCAGCCAAGGATCCGGACAGGGGGCCTCCTACGAGCAGTACTTC,CASSQGSGQGASYEQYF
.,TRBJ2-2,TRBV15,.,TGTGCCACCAGCAGAGTCCAGGGCACGAACACCGGGGAGCTGTTTTTT,CATSRVQGTNTGELFF
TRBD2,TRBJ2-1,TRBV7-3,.,TGTGCCAGCAGCCTCAACCCGGGACTAGCGGGAAATGAGCAGTTCTTC,CASSLNPGLAGNEQFF
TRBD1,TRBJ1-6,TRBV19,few,TGTGCCAGTAGTCCGGGACAGGGACTATTCAATTCACCCCTCCACTTT,CASSPGQGLFNSPLHF